The 5 T cell receptor beta chains below come from one sample, sequenced in a study of blood T cell repertoires in COVID-19. Measured with immunoSEQ multiplex PCR; TCRdb has only the in-frame clones, and not every one. The table lists about 140,000 clones, 80% to 85% of them singletons. Sequencing was carried out using peripheral blood. The receptors shown here come from a woman aged 55-70 years with acute or convalescent COVID-19.

V is TRBV7-8 and J is TRBJ1-1; D not resolved. The CDR3 covers 19 residues. V lost 6 bases, J lost 4 bases, and 30 bases lay in between. Germline values: CDR1 SGHVS, CDR2 FQNEAQ. In DNA, the CDR3 is TGTGCCAGCAGTTATCGGCGGTTCGGGAAGAGGTCAGAAACCACTGAAGCTTTCTTT. The encoded protein is CASSYRRFGKRSETTEAFF.

The V gene is TRBV4-3, the J gene TRBJ2-5; weak D call: TRBD2 (7 bases). The CDR3 length is 15 residues. CDR1 is LGHNA, CDR2 YSLEER, per germline. Between the trimmed V and J ends, which lost 3 bases and 4 bases, there was a span of 15 bases. The CDR3, as DNA: TGCGCCAGCAGCCACACTGGGGGGGGGCTAGAGACCCAGTACTTC. It yields the protein CASSHTGGGLETQYF.

The chain recombines TRBV28 with TRBJ1-6; maybe TRBD1 (6 bases). The CDR3 loop spans 15 amino acids. Looked up from germline, CDR1 is MDHEN and CDR2 is SYDVKM. V was cut by 2 bases and J by 7 bases, with 12 bases left in between. The CDR3 spells CASSLPGTQNSPLHF. The CDR3, as DNA: TGTGCCAGCAGTTTACCCGGGACACAAAATTCACCCCTCCACTTT.

The chain links TRBV28 to TRBJ2-1, with TRBD2 as a possible D gene (5 bases). This CDR3 region has 12 residues. CDR1 and CDR2 (germline): MDHEN, SYDVKM. V was clipped by 5 bases and J by 8 bases, with 10 bases between them. The DNA for the CDR3 is TGTGCCAGCAGTCTCGGGGAGTATGAGCAGTTCTTC. Its protein is CASSLGEYEQFF. The full variable domain, completed using reference TRBV28 and TRBJ2-1, is DVKVTQSSRYLVKRTGEKVFLECVQDMDHENMFWYRQDPGLGLRLIYFSYDVKMKEKGDIPEGYSVSREKKERFSLILESASTNQTSMYLCASSLGEYEQFFGPGTRLTVL.

J is TRBJ1-2 and V is TRBV27; D may be TRBD1 (6 bases). The CDR3 sequence is 14 residues long. With 6 bases removed from V and 5 bases from J, the gap between germline ends came to 16 bases. CDR1 is MNHEY and CDR2 is SMNVEV in the germline V gene (reference sequence). The CDR3: CASSKDSLWYGYTF. CDR3 DNA: TGTGCCAGCAGCAAGGACAGTCTCTGGTATGGCTACACCTTC.